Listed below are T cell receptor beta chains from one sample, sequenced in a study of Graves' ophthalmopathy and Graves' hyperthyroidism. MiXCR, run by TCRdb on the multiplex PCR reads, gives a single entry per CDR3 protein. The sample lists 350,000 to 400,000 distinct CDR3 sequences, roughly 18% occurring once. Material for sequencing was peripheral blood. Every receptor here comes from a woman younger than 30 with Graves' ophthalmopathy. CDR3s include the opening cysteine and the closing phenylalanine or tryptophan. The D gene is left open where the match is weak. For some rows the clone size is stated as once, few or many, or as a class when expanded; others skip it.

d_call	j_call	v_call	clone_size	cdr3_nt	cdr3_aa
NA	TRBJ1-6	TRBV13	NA	TGTGCCAGCAGCTTCACAGGGAAAGATTCACCCCTCCACTTT	CASSFTGKDSPLHF
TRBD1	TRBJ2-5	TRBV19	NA	TGTGCCAGTAGTACCGGGGACAGGGTCGGAGAGACCCAGTACTTC	CASSTGDRVGETQYF
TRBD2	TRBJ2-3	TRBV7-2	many	TGTGCCAGCAGCCTGACTAGCGGGAGGGCCGTAGGAGCAGATACGCAGTATTTT	CASSLTSGRAVGADTQYF
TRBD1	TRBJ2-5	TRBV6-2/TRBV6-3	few	TGTGCCAGCAGTTACTCTCGGGACAGGATGTACCAAGAGACCCAGTACTTC	CASSYSRDRMYQETQYF
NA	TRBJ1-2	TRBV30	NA	TGTGCCTGGAGGCTCCGGGACTATCGGTCCTATGGCTACACCTTC	CAWRLRDYRSYGYTF
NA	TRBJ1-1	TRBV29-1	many	TGCAGCGCCGGGTACCGGAACACTGAAGCTTTCTTT	CSAGYRNTEAFF
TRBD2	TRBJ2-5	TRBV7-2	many	TGTGCCAGCAGCTTACGGGGGGGGTGGGCCCAAGAGACCCAGTACTTC	CASSLRGGWAQETQYF
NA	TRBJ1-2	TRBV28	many	TGTGCCAGCAGTTTAAATAATAGGGTTCCGAACTATGGCTACACCTTC	CASSLNNRVPNYGYTF
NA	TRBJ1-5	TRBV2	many	TGTGCTTCTGGGGACGGACGCAATCAGCCCCAGCATTTT	CASGDGRNQPQHF
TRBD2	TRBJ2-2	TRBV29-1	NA	TGCAGCGTTGTCGGGGGGGGGGACAAAATGGTCCCCCTCACCGGGGAGCTGTTTTTT	CSVVGGGDKMVPLTGELFF
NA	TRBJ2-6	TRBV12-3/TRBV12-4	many	TGTGCCAGCAGGGCCGCAGGCTCTGGGGCCAACGTCCTGACTTTC	CASRAAGSGANVLTF
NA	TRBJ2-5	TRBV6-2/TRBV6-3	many	TGTGCCAGCAGTTCGCAGGGGTGGGCAGAGACCCAGTACTTC	CASSSQGWAETQYF
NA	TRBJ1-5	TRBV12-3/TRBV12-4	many	TGTGCCAGCAGCCCCGACGGAAATCAGCCCCAGCATTTT	CASSPDGNQPQHF
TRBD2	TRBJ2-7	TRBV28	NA	TGTGCCAGCAGTTTCCCCCGAGGCGGCGGGAGGGAAGCGGGGGAGCAGTACTTC	CASSFPRGGGREAGEQYF
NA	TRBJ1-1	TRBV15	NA	TGTGCCACCAGCAGAGATAGGAGCAGTATGAACACTGAAGCTTTCTTT	CATSRDRSSMNTEAFF
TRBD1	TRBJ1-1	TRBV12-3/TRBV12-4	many	TGTGCCAGCAGTTCGACACTCGGGACAGGGCGGAACACTGAAGCTTTCTTT	CASSSTLGTGRNTEAFF
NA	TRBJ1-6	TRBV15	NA	TGTGCCACCAGCACCCGGGGAGGGTTTTCACCCCTCCACTTT	CATSTRGGFSPLHF
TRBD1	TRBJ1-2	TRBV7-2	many	TGTGCCAGCAGCTTATCGGGCGGGACAGGGGACTATGGCTACACCTTC	CASSLSGGTGDYGYTF
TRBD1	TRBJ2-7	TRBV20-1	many	TGCAGTGCCCGGGACAGCTCCTACGAGCAGTACTTC	CSARDSSYEQYF
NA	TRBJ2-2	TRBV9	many	TGTGCCAGCAGCGTAGACCCAGCGGCACACACCGGGGAGCTGTTTTTT	CASSVDPAAHTGELFF
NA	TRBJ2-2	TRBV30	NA	TGTGCCTGGTCCCGAACAGTTACCGGGGAGCTGTTTTTT	CAWSRTVTGELFF
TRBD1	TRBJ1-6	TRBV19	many	TGTGCCAGTGGAGACAGGGGCGGGAGCTCCTATAATTCACCCCTCCACTTT	CASGDRGGSSYNSPLHF
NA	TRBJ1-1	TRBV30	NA	TGTGCCTGGAGTGACACGCTGAACACTGAAGCTTTCTTT	CAWSDTLNTEAFF
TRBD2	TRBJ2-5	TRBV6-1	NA	TGTGCCAGCGTCACACCGGGAGGGGAGACCCAGTACTTC	CASVTPGGETQYF
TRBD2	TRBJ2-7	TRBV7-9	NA	TGTGCCAGCAGCACTAGCGGGAGGGTAGACGAGCAGTACTTC	CASSTSGRVDEQYF
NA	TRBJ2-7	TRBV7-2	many	TGTGCCAGCAGCTTACAGGAGCCCTACGAGCAGTACTTC	CASSLQEPYEQYF
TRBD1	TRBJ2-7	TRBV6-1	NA	TGTGCCAGCAGTGACTTTTCGACAGGGTCCTACGAGCAGTACTTC	CASSDFSTGSYEQYF
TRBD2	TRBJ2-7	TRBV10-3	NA	TGTGCCATCAGTGGGACTAGCGGGAGTGTCGAGCAGTACTTC	CAISGTSGSVEQYF
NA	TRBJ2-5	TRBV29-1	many	TGCAGCGTTGGTTTGCGGGAGACCCAGTACTTC	CSVGLRETQYF
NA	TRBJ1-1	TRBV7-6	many	TGTGCCAGCAGAAAAACATGGGGGGACACTGAAGCTTTCTTT	CASRKTWGDTEAFF
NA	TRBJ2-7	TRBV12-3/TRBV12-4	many	TGTGCCAGCAGCCACGGGGGCAGGGGCCGGGGCTCCTACGAGCAGTACTTC	CASSHGGRGRGSYEQYF
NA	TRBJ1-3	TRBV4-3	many	TGCGCCAGCAGCCAAGAATCGGCCTCTGGAAACACCATATATTTT	CASSQESASGNTIYF
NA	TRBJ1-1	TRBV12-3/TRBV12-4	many	TGTGCCAGCAGACCAACAGGACTGTCGCGCACTGAAGCTTTCTTT	CASRPTGLSRTEAFF
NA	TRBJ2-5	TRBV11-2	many	TGTGCCAGCAGCTTTACAGGACAAGAGACCCAGTACTTC	CASSFTGQETQYF
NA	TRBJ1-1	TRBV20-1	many	TGCAGTGTCTTGGGTGCGGGCCGCGGGTACACTGAAGCTTTCTTT	CSVLGAGRGYTEAFF
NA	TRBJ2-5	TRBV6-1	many	TGTGCCAGCAGTGCCCCCAACTCGCAACAAGAGACCCAGTACTTC	CASSAPNSQQETQYF